The 24 T cell receptor beta chains listed next were all sequenced from one sample in a study of control samples from healthy donors and cancer patients. The repertoire was sequenced with immunoSEQ multiplex PCR; TCRdb's copy has only in-frame clones and lacks some. The sample has about 190,000 clones, 90% to 95% seen once. The material sequenced was blood. Receptors were obtained from a young man in good health.

This sequence joins TRBV9 and TRBJ2-1; TRBD2 agrees at 10 bases. V shed 5 bases and J 2 bases; nucleotides not matched to a gene: 4. Germline V gene sequence: CDR1 SGDLS, CDR2 YYNGEE. There are 15 residues in the CDR3. This chain's CDR3 is CASSELAGTYNEQFF. DNA of the CDR3: TGTGCCAGCAGTGAACTAGCGGGGACCTACAATGAGCAGTTCTTC.

This chain uses TRBV5-1 with TRBJ2-2; D remains unclear. Trimming took 0 bases from V and 0 from J, leaving 6 bases between them. The CDR3 spans 15 residues. The germline V gene has CDR1 SGHRS and CDR2 YFSETQ. CDR3 coding DNA: TGCGCCAGCAGCTTGGAAAGTACGAACACCGGGGAGCTGTTTTTT. Translating it yields CASSLESTNTGELFF.

CDR3 bases: TGTGCTAGTGGTAGGGACCAGGGGACCCAGTACTTC. This sequence encodes CASGRDQGTQYF. V usage is TRBV12-5 and J usage is TRBJ2-5, with D perhaps assigned TRBD1 or TRBD2 (5 bases each). The CDR3 contains 12 residues. Trimming took 5 bases from V and 7 from J, leaving 11 bases between them. Germline CDR1 and CDR2: LGHNT and FRNRAP.

The rearrangement uses TRBV6-5 and TRBJ2-1, with D possibly called TRBD1 or TRBD2 (6 bases each). Trimming shortened V by 8 bases and J by 1 base, and 15 bases separated the two germline ends. The CDR3 totals 15 residues. The germline V gene encodes CDR1 MNHEY and CDR2 SVGAGI. The CDR3 loop reads CASQRGADSYNEQFF. The CDR3 DNA is TGTGCCAGCCAAAGGGGGGCGGATTCCTACAATGAGCAGTTCTTC.

The rearrangement uses TRBV25-1 and TRBJ1-6, with D maybe TRBD1 (5 bases). V was pared by 1 base and J by 6 bases, with 10 bases between. This CDR3 spans 15 amino acids. Germline assignment: CDR1 MGHDK and CDR2 SYGVNS. Here the CDR3 reads CASSESGRANSPLHF. CDR3 nucleotides: TGTGCCAGCAGTGAATCGGGCAGGGCTAATTCACCCCTCCACTTT. Full variable domain (rest looked up from reference TRBV25-1 and TRBJ1-6): EADIYQTPRYLVIGTGKKITLECSQTMGHDKMYWYQQDPGMELHLIHYSYGVNSTEKGDLSSESTVSRIRTEHFPLTLESARPSHTSQYLCASSESGRANSPLHFGNGTRLTVT.

This chain uses TRBV19 with TRBJ1-1; tentatively, D is TRBD1 (5 bases). The V end lost 1 base, the J end lost 2 bases, and 8 bases lay between the germline ends. The CDR3 consists of 14 residues. Germline-derived CDR1 and CDR2 are LNHDA and SQIVND (reference sequence). The CDR3: CASSIGQINTEAFF. DNA of the CDR3: TGTGCCAGTAGTATAGGACAGATAAACACTGAAGCTTTCTTT.

The chain joins TRBV6-5 to TRBJ2-1, with D maybe TRBD2 (6 bases). Trimming cost V 5 bases and J 4 bases, with 15 bases left between them. The CDR3 spans 15 residues. Germline CDR1 MNHEY, CDR2 SVGAGI. The CDR3 here is CASSPRRGEYNEQFF. CDR3 bases: TGTGCCAGCAGTCCTAGGCGGGGAGAATACAATGAGCAGTTCTTC.

The V and J genes are TRBV28 and TRBJ1-1; D is perhaps TRBD1 (5 bases). V lost 6 bases to trimming and J lost 5 bases, with 7 bases between them. The germline V gene encodes CDR1 MDHEN and CDR2 SYDVKM. This CDR3 is built from 11 residues. CDR3: CASSRVTEAFF. The DNA for the CDR3 is TGTGCCAGCAGCAGGGTGACTGAAGCTTTCTTT.

The V and J genes are TRBV3-1 (or the pseudogene TRBV3-2) and TRBJ1-1; D not resolved. Germline V gives CDR1 LGHDT, CDR2 YNNKEL (reference sequence). V was pared by 4 bases and J by 5 bases, with 14 bases between. The CDR3 length is 14 residues. The CDR3 sequence is CASSRGRSGTEAFF. DNA for the CDR3: TGTGCCAGCAGCCGCGGACGGAGTGGTACTGAAGCTTTCTTT.

The chain employs TRBV6-5 and TRBJ1-6; D is unresolved. V was trimmed by 6 bases and J by 9 bases, leaving 15 bases between them. The germline CDR1 and CDR2 sequences are MNHEY and SVGAGI. CDR3 size: 14 residues. The CDR3 protein is CASRLPYRASPLHF. In DNA, the CDR3 is TGTGCCAGCAGACTACCCTATCGGGCTTCACCCCTCCACTTT.

This clone is a singleton in its sample. This chain links TRBV5-1 with TRBJ2-7; 8 nucleotides line up with TRBD1. This CDR3 has 14 amino acids. J lost 5 bases, V lost 3 bases, and 7 bases had no gene match. Germline V gene sequence: CDR1 SGHRS, CDR2 YFSETQ. CDR3 sequence: CASSSVLQGDEQYF. For the CDR3, the DNA is TGCGCCAGCAGCTCCGTATTACAGGGGGACGAGCAGTACTTC.

This clone was detected once. V is TRBV30 and J is TRBJ2-5; tentatively, D is TRBD2 (5 bases). V gave up 1 base and J gave up 2 bases, with 11 bases separating them. The CDR3 loop spans 14 amino acids. Germline V gene lookup returns CDR1 GTSNPN and CDR2 SVGIG (reference sequence). The CDR3 is CAWSGVRGQETQYF. The CDR3 coding sequence is TGTGCCTGGAGTGGAGTCAGAGGGCAAGAGACCCAGTACTTC.

The table lists this clone with a few counts. The chain uses TRBV6-5 and TRBJ1-3; D gene ambiguous. The CDR3 has 14 residues. The V gene lost 8 bases and the J gene lost 0 bases, with 11 bases spanning the gap. The germline CDR1 and CDR2 sequences are MNHEY and SVGAGI. CDR3 residues: CASWTQLSGNTIYF. The CDR3, as DNA: TGTGCCAGCTGGACGCAACTCTCTGGAAACACCATATATTTT.

The CDR3 region has the DNA TGTGCCAGCTCCGTGACAGGAGTTGGGACTGAAGCTTTCTTT. Its protein product is CASSVTGVGTEAFF. This chain links TRBV18 with TRBJ1-1; possible D gene TRBD1, 6 bases. V shed 6 bases and J shed 5 bases, with 16 bases lying between them. The V gene's germline CDR1 is KGHSH and CDR2 LQKENI. The length of the CDR3 is 14 residues.

This chain links TRBV30 with TRBJ1-5, with no clear D. The V and J ends lost 2 bases and 0 bases respectively, with 5 bases between them. Looked up from germline, CDR1 is GTSNPN and CDR2 is SVGIG (reference sequence). This CDR3 is built from 13 residues. CDR3: CAWSQDSNQPQHF. The CDR3 nucleotides are TGTGCCTGGAGTCAAGATAGCAATCAGCCCCAGCATTTT.

The V and J genes are TRBV2 and TRBJ2-7; TRBD2 agrees at 11 bases. Germline V gives CDR1 SNHLY, CDR2 FYNNEI. The CDR3 totals 15 residues. Unmatched junction bases numbered 6, after V lost 6 bases and J lost 2 bases. CDR3 in amino acids: CASSPTSGGTYEQYF. For the CDR3, the DNA is TGTGCCAGCAGCCCTACTAGCGGGGGAACCTACGAGCAGTACTTC. The variable domain in full, completed from reference TRBV2 and TRBJ2-7, reads EPEVTQTPSHQVTQMGQEVILRCVPISNHLYFYWYRQILGQKVEFLVSFYNNEISEKSEIFDDQFSVERPDGSNFTLKIRSTKLEDSAMYFCASSPTSGGTYEQYFGPGTRLTVT.

V usage is TRBV2 and J usage is TRBJ1-1, with D perhaps matching TRBD1 (6 bases). Trimming cost V 6 bases and J 5 bases, with 16 bases left between them. The germline CDR1 and CDR2 sequences are SNHLY and FYNNEI. The length of the CDR3 is 14 residues. CDR3 sequence reads: CASRGFNRETEAFF. DNA for the CDR3: TGTGCCAGCAGGGGATTCAACAGGGAAACTGAAGCTTTCTTT.

Here the CDR3 DNA reads TGTGCCAGTAGTATAGACTTGGGGCCGAACCCCTACGAGCAGTACTTC. Translated, it gives CASSIDLGPNPYEQYF. The chain recombines TRBV19 with TRBJ2-7; perhaps TRBD1 as D (5 bases). This CDR3 contains 16 residues. Germline V gene data show CDR1 as LNHDA and CDR2 as SQIVND (reference sequence). Trimming removed 0 bases at V and 2 bases at J, with 14 bases between.

This chain links TRBV9 with TRBJ1-3; no clear D gene. The germline V gene has CDR1 SGDLS and CDR2 YYNGEE. Trimming removed 0 bases at V and 7 bases at J, with 14 bases between. The CDR3 consists of 15 residues. CDR3 amino acids: CASSVGWVDGNTIYF. The DNA for the CDR3 is TGTGCCAGCAGCGTAGGATGGGTAGATGGGAACACCATATATTTT.

This rearrangement joins TRBV10-3 to TRBJ2-3, with 8 bases lining up with TRBD1. Germline-derived CDR1 and CDR2 are ENHRY and SYGVKD. The CDR3 sequence is 14 residues long. V shed 4 bases and J 9 bases; nucleotides not matched to a gene: 9. CDR3 residues: CAISGGQGTETQYF. CDR3 nucleotides: TGTGCCATCAGTGGCGGACAGGGAACGGAGACGCAGTATTTT.

This clone was recorded only once. V gene TRBV5-8 combines with J gene TRBJ1-4; D is uncertain. This CDR3 has 16 amino acids. The V and J ends lost 3 bases and 6 bases respectively, with 18 bases between them. CDR1 is SGHTS, CDR2 YDEGEE, per germline. CDR3: CASSSLHKGGYEKLFF. In DNA form, the CDR3 reads TGTGCCAGCAGCTCACTCCACAAGGGAGGGTATGAAAAACTGTTTTTT.

J is TRBJ1-2 and V is TRBV6-5; D gene uncertain. V lost 7 bases and J lost 5, with 11 bases in between. CDR1 is MNHEY, CDR2 SVGAGI, per germline. CDR3 length: 12 amino acids. CDR3 residues: CASTEGLYGYTF. The CDR3, as DNA: TGTGCCAGCACCGAAGGACTATATGGCTACACCTTC.

The CDR3 sequence: CATSLRNRGRNQPQHF. The CDR3 coding sequence is TGTGCCACCAGTCTAAGGAACAGGGGACGCAATCAGCCCCAGCATTTT. The chain couples TRBV24-1 to TRBJ1-5; 7 positions match TRBD1. After removal of 6 bases from V and 2 bases from J, the junction contained 9 bases not matched to a gene. This CDR3 is built from 16 residues. Germline CDR1 KGHDR, CDR2 SFDVKD.

V is TRBV13 and J is TRBJ1-2; D is unclear. Trimming removed 5 bases at V and 4 bases at J, with 11 bases between. Germline CDR1 reads PRHDT; CDR2 reads FYEKMQ (reference sequence). This CDR3 comprises 13 residues. The CDR3 here is CASSRTGSYGYTF. The CDR3 DNA is TGTGCCAGCAGCCGGACCGGGAGCTATGGCTACACCTTC.